This T cell receptor (beta chain) was found in a study of beta chain features in type 1 diabetes. As for the study in general: The patients were much like the healthy donors in age, gender and cell yields.

Germline CDR1 is MNHEY and CDR2 is SMNVEV (reference sequence). CDR3 size: 14 residues. Trimming took off 5 bases at V and 3 bases at J, with 11 bases between the two ends. The isolated RNA, all of it, was reverse transcribed, so expressed TCRB transcripts were what got sequenced. Sequencing was performed with immunoSEQ multiplex PCR; in TCRdb, only in-frame clones are kept and a portion is missing. The sample consists of about 340,000 clones, approximately 8% of them appearing once. This clone has a handful of counts. The J gene is TRBJ2-1, the V gene TRBV27; D remains unclear. Sequenced input: central memory CD4+ T cells from blood. This TCR was sampled from a woman under 30 in good health. As DNA, the CDR3 is TGTGCCAGCAGTCCGCTTAGGGACTACAATGAGCAGTTCTTC. Amino acid sequence: CASSPLRDYNEQFF.